A selection of T cell receptor beta chains follows, all from one sample in a study of T cells in Graves' hyperthyroidism and ophthalmopathy. TCRdb fed the multiplex PCR reads into MiXCR, producing one record per CDR3 protein. Of 250,000 to 350,000 distinct CDR3 sequences listed, over 15% are singletons. Sequenced input: blood. These receptors originate from a woman aged 55 to 70 with Graves' ophthalmopathy. CDR3s include the opening cysteine and the closing phenylalanine or tryptophan. The D gene is left open where the match is weak. Part of the rows lack a size; the others show once, few, many or a class for expanded clones.

j_gene: TRBJ2-7
v_gene: TRBV11-3
d_gene: .
len: 15
abundance: many
CDR3aa: CASSVNPTGSYEQYF
CDR3nt: TGTGCCAGCAGCGTAAACCCGACAGGCTCGTACGAGCAGTACTTC

j_gene: TRBJ1-1
v_gene: TRBV19
d_gene: TRBD1
len: 14
abundance: .
CDR3aa: CASSEQGRNTEAFF
CDR3nt: TGTGCCAGTAGTGAACAGGGGAGGAACACTGAAGCTTTCTTT

j_gene: TRBJ2-7
v_gene: TRBV30
d_gene: TRBD1
len: 15
abundance: .
CDR3aa: CAWTKYRGTSYEQYF
CDR3nt: TGTGCCTGGACCAAATACAGGGGGACCTCCTACGAGCAGTACTTC

j_gene: TRBJ2-3
v_gene: TRBV29-1
d_gene: .
len: 16
abundance: few
CDR3aa: CSVGRAGRGSTDTQYF
CDR3nt: TGCAGCGTTGGACGGGCAGGGCGCGGGAGCACAGATACGCAGTATTTT

j_gene: TRBJ2-7
v_gene: TRBV19
d_gene: .
len: 15
abundance: .
CDR3aa: CASSIVLTRGEEQYF
CDR3nt: TGTGCCAGTAGTATAGTCTTAACCAGGGGAGAGGAGCAGTACTTC

j_gene: TRBJ1-2
v_gene: TRBV20-1
d_gene: .
len: 13
abundance: many
CDR3aa: CSANAGEVGGYTF
CDR3nt: TGCAGTGCTAATGCGGGGGAAGTTGGTGGCTACACCTTC

j_gene: TRBJ2-1
v_gene: TRBV24-1
d_gene: .
len: 17
abundance: few
CDR3aa: CATSDSKTAGRYNEQFF
CDR3nt: TGTGCCACCAGTGATTCGAAAACGGCAGGAAGGTACAATGAGCAGTTCTTC

j_gene: TRBJ1-2
v_gene: TRBV5-1
d_gene: .
len: 12
abundance: many
CDR3aa: CASRTDSNGYTF
CDR3nt: TGCGCCAGCAGGACCGACAGTAATGGCTACACCTTC

j_gene: TRBJ2-5
v_gene: TRBV25-1
d_gene: .
len: 13
abundance: .
CDR3aa: CASRGYGQETRYF
CDR3nt: TGTGCCAGCAGGGGGTATGGCCAAGAGACCCGGTACTTC

j_gene: TRBJ2-4
v_gene: TRBV12-3/TRBV12-4
d_gene: .
len: 13
abundance: few
CDR3aa: CASSPRELNIQYF
CDR3nt: TGTGCCAGCAGTCCTCGGGAGTTAAACATTCAGTACTTC

j_gene: TRBJ1-5
v_gene: TRBV7-9
d_gene: TRBD1
len: 14
abundance: many
CDR3aa: CASSSTGGNQPQHF
CDR3nt: TGTGCCAGCAGCTCGACAGGGGGCAATCAGCCCCAGCATTTT

j_gene: TRBJ1-1
v_gene: TRBV5-1
d_gene: TRBD1
len: 14
abundance: many
CDR3aa: CASSYTGGWTEAFF
CDR3nt: TGCGCCAGCAGCTATACAGGGGGCTGGACTGAAGCTTTCTTT